One and the same sample provided the 3 T cell receptor beta chains below, sequenced in a study of T-cell reconstitution after alpha-beta-depleted transplantation in children. Unique molecular identifiers were built into the TCRbeta library. TCRdb itself ran the PCR reads through MiXCR, one entry per CDR3 protein. The sample lists roughly 300,000 distinct CDR3 sequences, roughly 10% occurring once. Specimen: peripheral blood, collected 180 days after TCRalphabeta/CD19-depleted stem cell transplant. These receptors originate from a male patient under 10 years old who had a stem cell transplant for chronic granulomatous disease, so the T cells may come from the graft donor.

This clonotype was detected ten times or more. V gene TRBV20-1 combines with J gene TRBJ2-2; D unresolved. This CDR3 is built from 14 residues. Trimming left V 5 bases short and J 4 bases short, with 14 bases between. Germline assignment: CDR1 DFQATT and CDR2 SNEGSKA (reference sequence). The CDR3 coding sequence is TGCAGTGCTCGAGTCCCGACTGGCACCGGGGAGCTGTTTTTT. This sequence encodes CSARVPTGTGELFF.

This clonotype has a count of ten or more. The chain carries TRBV20-1 and TRBJ2-3; D remains ambiguous. The CDR3 length is 11 residues. CDR1 DFQATT and CDR2 SNEGSKA come from the germline V gene (reference sequence). Trimming removed 6 bases at V and 4 bases at J, with 8 bases between. CDR3 protein: CSAARADTQYF. As DNA, the CDR3 is TGCAGTGCCGCACGGGCAGATACGCAGTATTTT.

This clonotype was found a few times. The chain recombines TRBV6-5 with TRBJ1-3, with D hard to call. This CDR3 has 12 residues. V lost 6 bases and J 2 bases, leaving 5 bases between the germline ends. Germline-derived CDR1 and CDR2 are MNHEY and SVGAGI. This CDR3 reads CASRRAGNTIYF. CDR3 in DNA: TGTGCCAGCAGGCGGGCTGGAAACACCATATATTTT.